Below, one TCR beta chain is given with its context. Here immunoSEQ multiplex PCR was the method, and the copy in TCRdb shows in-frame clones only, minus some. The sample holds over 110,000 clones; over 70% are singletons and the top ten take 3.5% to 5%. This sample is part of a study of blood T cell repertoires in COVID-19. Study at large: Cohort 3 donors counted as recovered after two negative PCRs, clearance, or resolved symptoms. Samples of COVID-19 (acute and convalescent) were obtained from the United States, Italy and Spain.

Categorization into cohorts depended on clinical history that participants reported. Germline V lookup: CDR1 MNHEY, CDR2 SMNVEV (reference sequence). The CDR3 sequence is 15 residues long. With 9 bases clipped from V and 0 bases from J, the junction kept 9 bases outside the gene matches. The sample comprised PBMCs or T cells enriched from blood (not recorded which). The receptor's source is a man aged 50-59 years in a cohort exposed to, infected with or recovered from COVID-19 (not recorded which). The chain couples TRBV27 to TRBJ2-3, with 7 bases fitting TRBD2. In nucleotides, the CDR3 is TGTGCCAGTGTCGGGGGTAGCGGGAGCACAGATACGCAGTATTTT. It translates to CASVGGSGSTDTQYF.